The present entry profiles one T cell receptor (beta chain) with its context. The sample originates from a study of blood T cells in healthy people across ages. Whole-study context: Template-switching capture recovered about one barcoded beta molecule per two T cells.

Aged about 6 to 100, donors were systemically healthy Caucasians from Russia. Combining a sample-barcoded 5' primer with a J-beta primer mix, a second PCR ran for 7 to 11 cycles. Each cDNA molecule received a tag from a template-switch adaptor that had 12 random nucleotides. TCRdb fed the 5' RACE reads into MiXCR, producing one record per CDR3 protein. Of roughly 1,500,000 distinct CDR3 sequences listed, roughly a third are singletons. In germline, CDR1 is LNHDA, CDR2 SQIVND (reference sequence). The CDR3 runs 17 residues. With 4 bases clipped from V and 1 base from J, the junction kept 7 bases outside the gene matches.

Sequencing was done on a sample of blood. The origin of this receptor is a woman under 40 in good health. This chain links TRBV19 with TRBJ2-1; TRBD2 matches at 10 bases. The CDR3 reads CASSRWTSGFSYNEQFF. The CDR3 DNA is TGTGCCAGTAGTAGGTGGACTAGCGGTTTTTCCTACAATGAGCAGTTCTTC.